The clone carrying this TCR beta chain turned up a few times. Its antigen is not known. The sample comes from a study of regulatory T cells in long-lasting Graves disease. Study as a whole: New Graves' disease cases had less than 3 months of antithyroid drugs. General observations from the study: With 2,500 to 3,500 shared public clonotypes, persistent patients exceeded new patients, who shared about 1,000. Newly diagnosed disease favored TRBV20-1 and TRBJ2-1 over persistent disease.

Arm-PCR of CDR3 regions and iRepertoire HTBI primers were the basis on which TCR beta libraries were built. MiXCR, applied by TCRdb to the multiplex PCR reads, yields one record per CDR3 protein. The sample contains approximately 470,000 distinct CDR3 sequences, roughly 16% of which appear only once. Per the germline V gene, CDR1 is SGHDT and CDR2 is YYEEEE. This CDR3 spans 16 amino acids. Between the trimmed V and J ends, which lost 1 base and 5 bases, there was a span of 15 bases. Regarding time point: newly diagnosed GD, antithyroid drugs for less than 3 months. Scientists built the TCR library using RNA that was extracted from PBMCs. In addition, the sample was reused for a study of T cells in Graves' hyperthyroidism and ophthalmopathy. As that report states: Each patient was aged 18 to 65 and had newly diagnosed hyperthyroidism of under 2 months' duration.

The source is a man aged 40-55 years with Graves disease. The rearrangement links TRBV5-6 to TRBJ2-2, with no clear D. The sequencing used peripheral blood mononuclear cells (PBMCs), collected at new diagnosis, from a patient treated with antithyroid drugs. In DNA, the CDR3 is TGTGCCAGCAGCTTGTGGGCCTCGGCTGGAACCGGGGAGCTGTTTTTT. Translated: CASSLWASAGTGELFF.